The rows below give T cell receptor beta chains drawn from one sample of a study of molecular identifiers for immune sequencing clone quantification. TCRdb re-derived calls from the PCR reads in MiXCR, one entry per CDR3 protein. This sample carries approximately 320,000 distinct CDR3 sequences, 24% of them seen once, and the ten largest clones take around 0.76%. Sequenced input: naive CD8+ T cells from blood, with Jurkat cell RNA spiked in. The receptors were sampled from a human donor in good health. Some libraries in this study had Jurkat cell RNA spiked in. The CDR3 runs from the conserved cysteine through the conserved F or W. A D gene is named only where the DNA matches it firmly. For some rows the clone size is stated as once, few or many, or as a class when expanded; others skip it.

>many|TRBJ1-5|.|TRBV7-9
CASSRTDDSNQPQHF
TGTGCCAGCAGCCGGACTGACGATAGCAATCAGCCCCAGCATTTT
>.|TRBJ2-7|.|TRBV27
CASSPNRPKDRLYEQCF
TGTGCCAGCAGTCCGAACCGACCAAAAGACAGACTCTACGAGCAGTGCTTC
>few|TRBJ1-1|.|TRBV7-9
CASRQLSTEAFF
TGTGCCAGCAGACAACTTAGCACTGAAGCTTTCTTT
>many|TRBJ2-6|.|TRBV5-1
CASSSGAESSGANVLTF
TGCGCCAGCAGCTCTGGAGCGGAGAGCTCTGGGGCCAACGTCCTGACTTTC
>.|TRBJ1-1|TRBD1|TRBV30
CAWRDRVLNTEAFF
TGTGCCTGGAGGGACAGGGTTCTGAACACTGAAGCTTTCTTT
>.|TRBJ2-3|TRBD2|TRBV20-1
CSASLTSGRDTDTQYF
TGCAGTGCTAGTTTAACTAGCGGGAGAGACACAGATACGCAGTATTTT
>many|TRBJ2-3|.|TRBV12-3/TRBV12-4
CASSFESFTDTQYF
TGTGCCAGCAGTTTTGAGAGTTTCACAGATACGCAGTATTTT
>many|TRBJ1-1|.|TRBV4-3
CASSPSTGPNTEAFF
TGCGCCAGCAGCCCCTCGACGGGCCCGAACACTGAAGCTTTCTTT
>many|TRBJ1-1|TRBD1|TRBV7-9
CASSLWTGGLNTEAFF
TGTGCCAGCAGCTTATGGACAGGGGGACTGAACACTGAAGCTTTCTTT
>.|TRBJ2-3|.|TRBV12-3/TRBV12-4
CACSLELGPLDTQYF
TGTGCCTGCAGTTTAGAGTTGGGACCCCTAGATACGCAGTATTTT
>.|TRBJ2-3|TRBD2|TRBV6-5
CASSYSIGGLAGGPLTDTQYF
TGTGCCAGCAGTTACTCGATAGGGGGACTAGCGGGAGGGCCCCTCACAGATACGCAGTATTTT
>few|TRBJ2-3|.|TRBV4-3
CASSQERGRGSPDTQYF
TGCGCCAGCAGCCAAGAGAGGGGGAGAGGGAGCCCAGATACGCAGTATTTT
>few|TRBJ2-3|.|TRBV27
CASSLEQLTDTQYF
TGTGCCAGCAGTTTGGAGCAGCTAACCGATACGCAGTATTTT
>few|TRBJ1-1|.|TRBV18
CASSPRTQGLNMNTEAFF
TGTGCCAGCTCACCACGGACCCAGGGACTAAACATGAACACTGAAGCTTTCTTT
>.|TRBJ2-3|TRBD2|TRBV6-5
CASTAGSGLARIGTDTQYF
TGTGCCAGCACCGCCGGGTCGGGACTAGCGCGCATTGGCACAGATACGCAGTATTTT
>many|TRBJ2-4|.|TRBV6-6
CASGGAKNIQYF
TGTGCCAGCGGCGGGGCCAAAAACATTCAGTACTTC
>once|TRBJ1-1|TRBD1|TRBV29-1
CSVTMTGRAFF
TGCAGCGTCACAATGACAGGGAGAGCTTTCTTT
>.|TRBJ2-1|.|TRBV11-2
CASSLGPWGEAYNEQFF
TGTGCCAGCAGCTTAGGGCCTTGGGGGGAAGCCTACAATGAGCAGTTCTTC
>few|TRBJ2-7|.|TRBV20-1
CSARDMVGGRDKGNSYEQYF
TGCAGTGCTAGAGATATGGTTGGCGGTCGGGACAAAGGGAATTCCTACGAGCAGTACTTC
>many|TRBJ1-1|TRBD1|TRBV27
CASSLAGTGEGTEAFF
TGTGCCAGCAGTTTAGCCGGGACAGGGGAGGGCACTGAAGCTTTCTTT
>.|TRBJ2-3|.|TRBV11-2
CASSYSGTSTDTQYF
TGTGCCAGCAGCTACTCCGGGACAAGCACAGATACGCAGTATTTT
>few|TRBJ1-3|.|TRBV12-3/TRBV12-4
CASSLTGFSGNTIYF
TGTGCCAGCAGTCTAACCGGATTCTCTGGAAACACCATATATTTT
>few|TRBJ2-7|.|TRBV5-1
CASSMLGGSYEQYF
TGCGCCAGCTCCATGTTAGGGGGTTCCTACGAGCAGTACTTC
>.|TRBJ1-6|.|TRBV4-1
CASSQGLNLGNSPLHF
TGCGCCAGCAGCCAGGGACTAAATTTGGGGAATTCACCCCTCCACTTT
>.|TRBJ2-7|TRBD2|TRBV11-2
CASSPGLAGEVAYEQYF
TGTGCCAGCAGCCCGGGACTAGCGGGGGAGGTAGCCTACGAGCAGTACTTC
>.|TRBJ2-1|.|TRBV6-2/TRBV6-3
CASSLESVDEQFF
TGTGCCAGCAGTTTAGAGTCGGTTGATGAGCAGTTCTTC
>.|TRBJ2-7|TRBD1|TRBV12-3/TRBV12-4
CASSPTTGGLHEQYF
TGTGCCAGCAGTCCGACGACAGGGGGCTTGCACGAGCAGTACTTC
>.|TRBJ2-3|.|TRBV9
CASSVMRLSDTQYF
TGTGCCAGCAGCGTAATGAGACTGTCAGATACGCAGTATTTT
>.|TRBJ1-1|.|TRBV27
CASSLRGAASSTEAFF
TGTGCCAGCAGTTTAAGGGGGGCAGCGAGTTCCACTGAAGCTTTCTTT
>many|TRBJ2-7|.|TRBV30
CAWSDRLRVSAYEQYF
TGTGCCTGGAGCGACAGGTTGAGGGTTTCGGCCTACGAGCAGTACTTC
>few|TRBJ2-5|.|TRBV10-3
CAISEPLPETQYF
TGTGCCATCAGTGAGCCCCTTCCCGAGACCCAGTACTTC
>many|TRBJ2-7|.|TRBV28
CASSVRSVGYEQYF
TGTGCCAGTAGCGTTCGTAGCGTCGGCTACGAGCAGTACTTC
>many|TRBJ2-7|.|TRBV28
CASSLPGNEQYF
TGCGCCAGCAGCTTGCCCGGGAACGAGCAGTACTTC
>.|TRBJ2-1|TRBD2|TRBV27
CASSLFLAGDDNEQFF
TGTGCCAGCAGTTTATTCCTAGCGGGGGACGACAATGAGCAGTTCTTC
>.|TRBJ2-3|TRBD1|TRBV9
CASTPGQSIADTQYF
TGTGCCAGCACCCCGGGACAGAGCATCGCAGATACGCAGTATTTT
>many|TRBJ1-1|.|TRBV20-1
CSARDWKKMNTEAFF
TGCAGTGCTAGAGATTGGAAGAAGATGAACACTGAAGCTTTCTTT
>few|TRBJ2-1|.|TRBV24-1
CATSDSAGKIYNEQFF
TGTGCCACCAGTGATTCGGCTGGCAAAATATACAATGAGCAGTTCTTC
>.|TRBJ2-5|.|TRBV5-1
CASSLVSFETQYF
TGCGCCAGCAGCTTGGTCAGTTTTGAGACCCAGTACTTC
>.|TRBJ1-2|TRBD1|TRBV29-1
CSVVAGTGGGQNYGYTF
TGCAGCGTCGTAGCCGGGACAGGGGGCGGCCAGAACTATGGCTACACCTTC
>.|TRBJ1-2|TRBD1|TRBV25-1
CASSEGPADRLNYGYTF
TGTGCCAGCAGTGAAGGGCCCGCGGACAGGTTGAACTATGGCTACACCTTC
>.|TRBJ2-7|TRBD1|TRBV27
CASGLQGAYAQYF
TGTGCCAGCGGTTTACAGGGGGCCTACGCGCAGTACTTC
>many|TRBJ2-3|TRBD1|TRBV15
CATSRAGQGKSSYTDTQYF
TGTGCCACCAGCAGAGCGGGACAGGGGAAAAGTAGTTACACAGATACGCAGTATTTT
>many|TRBJ1-5|TRBD1|TRBV7-9
CASSHGQGAGQPQHF
TGTGCCAGCAGCCATGGACAGGGGGCCGGTCAGCCCCAGCATTTT
>.|TRBJ2-3|TRBD2|TRBV29-1
CSASGLAGELPDTQYF
TGCAGCGCCTCGGGACTAGCGGGAGAATTGCCAGATACGCAGTATTTT
>many|TRBJ2-3|TRBD2|TRBV6-5
CASSYSLREMPDTQYF
TGTGCCAGCAGTTACTCTTTGCGGGAGATGCCAGATACGCAGTATTTT